This TCR beta chain is from a study of blood T cell repertoires in COVID-19. As for the study in general: Sources were T cells, B-cell-depleted T cells, or PBMCs; the material itself was cDNA or gDNA.

TCRdb's table, derived via immunoSEQ multiplex PCR, lists solely in-frame clones and lacks some. In the table there are about 210,000 clones, 81% of which are singletons. The CDR3 is 14 residues long. The V gene's germline CDR1 is LGHDT and CDR2 YNNKEL (reference sequence). V lost 4 bases and J 6 bases, leaving 16 bases between the germline ends. The sequence derives from a woman between 50 and 59 years old with acute COVID-19. Sequencing was carried out using PBMCs or T cells enriched from blood (not recorded which). The rearrangement uses TRBV3-1 (or the pseudogene TRBV3-2) and TRBJ2-7; tentatively, D is TRBD1 (7 bases). The DNA for the CDR3 is TGTGCCAGCAGCCTTCAAGGAGGGGGCGGCGAGCAGTACTTC. Translation: CASSLQGGGGEQYF.